A single sample gave rise to the 28 T cell receptor beta chains below, sequenced in a study of blood T cell repertoires in COVID-19. The method was immunoSEQ multiplex PCR; TCRdb's version includes in-frame clones alone and lacks a portion of them. The sample shows about 400,000 clones, roughly 90% of them seen only once. The sample was peripheral blood. These receptors were collected from a man in his forties with acute or convalescent COVID-19.

This chain connects TRBV10-3 to TRBJ2-7, with a tentative D call TRBD1 (6 bases). Germline lookup yields CDR1 ENHRY and CDR2 SYGVKD. The CDR3 is 11 residues long. V lost 10 bases and J 5 bases, leaving 12 bases between the germline ends. The CDR3 region is CATLTGHEQYF. DNA for the CDR3: TGTGCCACATTAACAGGGCACGAGCAGTACTTC.

V gene TRBV5-4 combines with J gene TRBJ2-7, with D perhaps TRBD2 (5 bases). Germline values: CDR1 SGHNT, CDR2 YYREEE (reference sequence). V shed 3 bases and J shed 5 bases, with 6 bases lying between them. This CDR3 spans 11 amino acids. The CDR3 sequence is CASSSSHEQYF. In DNA form, the CDR3 reads TGTGCCAGCAGCTCTAGCCACGAGCAGTACTTC.

This chain joins TRBV5-4 and TRBJ2-6; no clear D. V was cut by 1 base and J by 0 bases, with 8 bases left in between. This CDR3 has 16 amino acids. CDR1 and CDR2 (germline): SGHNT, YYREEE (reference sequence). The CDR3: CASSLLGSSGANVLTF. The CDR3 DNA sequence: TGTGCCAGCAGCTTGCTTGGCAGCTCTGGGGCCAACGTCCTGACTTTC. The variable domain in full, with the rest retrieved from reference TRBV5-4 and TRBJ2-6, is ETGVTQSPTHLIKTRGQQVTLRCSSQSGHNTVSWYQQALGQGPQFIFQYYREEENGRGNFPPRFSGLQFPNYSSELNVNALELDDSALYLCASSLLGSSGANVLTFGAGSRLTVL.

The genes are TRBV3-1 (or the pseudogene TRBV3-2) and TRBJ1-2; a weak D match, TRBD1 (6 bases). Germline CDR1 LGHDT, CDR2 YNNKEL (reference sequence). Trimming removed 0 bases at V and 0 bases at J, with 17 bases between. The CDR3 is made up of 18 amino acids. The CDR3 coding sequence is TGTGCCAGCAGCCAAGATGAGGGACACCGGACCCCTAACTATGGCTACACCTTC. Its translation is CASSQDEGHRTPNYGYTF.

CDR3 amino acids: CASSLGGLRLPGELFF. CDR3 DNA: TGTGCCAGCAGCTTAGGGGGGCTTCGACTTCCCGGGGAGCTGTTTTTT. The genes are TRBV7-9 and TRBJ2-2; TRBD1 is a possible D gene (6 bases). This CDR3 contains 16 residues. Germline loops: CDR1 SEHNR, CDR2 FQNEAQ (reference sequence). Deletions cut 1 base from V and 6 bases from J, with 15 bases between.

This rearrangement joins TRBV7-3 to TRBJ2-7; D call uncertain. The CDR3 is 15 amino acids. Germline CDR1 reads SGHTA; CDR2 reads FQGTGA. V gave up 5 bases and J gave up 5 bases, with 19 bases separating them. CDR3 bases: TGTGCCAGCAGCCCCACTCCACCCTCTAATGACGAGCAGTACTTC. It is translated as CASSPTPPSNDEQYF.

The chain combines TRBV18 with TRBJ2-5, with 8 bases that match TRBD1. The CDR3 is 15 residues long. J gave up 4 bases and V 2 bases, and 6 bases lay outside the gene matches. Germline V gene data show CDR1 as KGHSH and CDR2 as LQKENI. The CDR3 protein is CASSPDTGGPETQYF. The CDR3 DNA reads TGTGCCAGCTCACCAGATACAGGGGGACCAGAGACCCAGTACTTC.

The rearrangement uses TRBV28 and TRBJ1-5; 7 bases map to TRBD1. After removal of 2 bases from V and 0 bases from J, the junction contained 10 bases not matched to a gene. The CDR3 is 18 amino acids. Germline V lookup: CDR1 MDHEN, CDR2 SYDVKM. Here the CDR3 reads CASSLITGAHYSNQPQHF. The CDR3 nucleotides read TGTGCCAGCAGTTTAATTACAGGGGCACACTATAGCAATCAGCCCCAGCATTTT.

The chain couples TRBV19 to TRBJ1-2; 8 nucleotides agree with TRBD1. CDR1 and CDR2 from the germline V gene are LNHDA and SQIVND (reference sequence). V lost 7 bases to trimming and J lost 8 bases; unmatched junction nucleotides: 12. This CDR3 is 14 amino acids long. CDR3 in amino acids: CASKTTGTGLGYTF. In DNA form, the CDR3 reads TGTGCCAGTAAAACCACCGGGACAGGTTTAGGCTACACCTTC.

The chain is built from TRBV10-3 and TRBJ2-1; D is perhaps TRBD2 (6 bases). Between the trimmed V and J ends, which lost 4 bases and 4 bases, there was a span of 20 bases. The CDR3 has 17 amino acids. Germline V lookup: CDR1 ENHRY, CDR2 SYGVKD. The CDR3 sequence: CAISVLSAGLNYNEQFF. In nucleotides, the CDR3 is TGTGCCATCAGTGTTCTTTCGGCGGGGTTGAATTACAATGAGCAGTTCTTC.

The chain recombines TRBV19 with TRBJ1-5; 9 nucleotides match TRBD1. Trimming cost V 2 bases and J 4 bases; bases outside gene matches: 9. From germline, CDR1 is LNHDA and CDR2 SQIVND (reference sequence). The CDR3 has 17 amino acids. The DNA for the CDR3 is TGTGCCAGTAGTATAAGGCCGGGACAGGGTAGGAATCAGCCCCAGCATTTT. This sequence encodes CASSIRPGQGRNQPQHF.

As for this clone: Other DNA sequences in the same sample also yield this CDR3. This rearrangement joins TRBV18 to TRBJ2-7; no clear D gene. V was shortened by 2 bases and J by 0 bases, with 8 bases between the two germline ends. CDR1 is KGHSH and CDR2 is LQKENI in the germline V gene. This CDR3 is 14 amino acids long. The CDR3 sequence is CASSPLASSYEQYF. CDR3 sequence (DNA): TGTGCCAGCTCACCATTGGCCAGCTCCTACGAGCAGTACTTC.

The CDR3 DNA follows: TGTGCCAGCAGCTTAGCGCGGCTACCCAACACTGAAGCTTTCTTT. Translation: CASSLARLPNTEAFF. This chain uses TRBV7-8 with TRBJ1-1; D unclear. CDR3 length: 15 amino acids. Germline-derived CDR1 and CDR2 are SGHVS and FQNEAQ. The V end was cut by 0 bases, the J end by 2 bases, with 10 bases between.

This clone was counted once. The gene calls are TRBV5-4 and TRBJ2-2; D is unresolved. CDR3 length: 16 residues. V shed 0 bases and J shed 2 bases, with 11 bases lying between them. Germline V lookup: CDR1 SGHNT, CDR2 YYREEE (reference sequence). For the CDR3, the DNA is TGTGCCAGCAGCTTGGGAGGTCTATCTAACACCGGGGAGCTGTTTTTT. This codes for CASSLGGLSNTGELFF. The full variable domain, with the rest looked up from reference TRBV5-4 and TRBJ2-2, is ETGVTQSPTHLIKTRGQQVTLRCSSQSGHNTVSWYQQALGQGPQFIFQYYREEENGRGNFPPRFSGLQFPNYSSELNVNALELDDSALYLCASSLGGLSNTGELFFGEGSRLTVL.

This chain joins TRBV28 and TRBJ1-2; D call uncertain. V was pared by 7 bases and J by 4 bases, with 16 bases between. Looked up from germline, CDR1 is MDHEN and CDR2 is SYDVKM. CDR3 length: 14 residues. The CDR3 here is CASIPLARSYGYTF. The DNA for the CDR3 is TGTGCCAGCATTCCCTTGGCTCGGAGCTATGGCTACACCTTC.

This clone was seen more than once but under ten times. The J gene is TRBJ2-5, the V gene TRBV7-2; tentatively, D is TRBD2 (5 bases). The V and J ends lost 5 bases and 2 bases respectively, with 12 bases between them. CDR3 length: 14 residues. In germline, CDR1 is SGHTA, CDR2 FQGNSA. Here the CDR3 reads CASSPARGQETQYF. As DNA, the CDR3 is TGTGCCAGCAGCCCCGCGCGCGGGCAAGAGACCCAGTACTTC.

The V and J genes are TRBV28 and TRBJ1-6, with 7 nucleotides matching TRBD1. Germline values: CDR1 MDHEN, CDR2 SYDVKM. This CDR3 contains 16 residues. The V gene end was trimmed by 1 base and the J gene end by 7 bases; junction bases not matched to a gene: 7. CDR3 in amino acids: CASSLFRAGGNSPLHF. CDR3 coding DNA: TGTGCCAGCAGTTTATTTAGGGCAGGGGGGAATTCACCCCTCCACTTT.

The J gene is TRBJ2-2, the V gene TRBV3-1 (or the pseudogene TRBV3-2); TRBD1 aligns across 8 bases. The CDR3 is 18 amino acids. Germline V CDR1 and CDR2: LGHDT, YNNKEL (reference sequence). J was trimmed by 6 bases and V by 0 bases; bases with no gene match: 12. CDR3 bases: TGTGCCAGCAGCCAAGAGGATGCTTTCGACAGGGGCGCCGGGGAGCTGTTTTTT. Encoded protein: CASSQEDAFDRGAGELFF.

This chain links TRBV5-1 with TRBJ2-3, with 7 bases lining up with TRBD1. This CDR3 comprises 16 residues. Trimming took 0 bases from V and 3 from J; bases not matched to a gene: 7. Per germline, CDR1 SGHRS and CDR2 YFSETQ. The CDR3 bases are TGCGCCAGCAGCTTGGGTCGAAACAGGGGTACAGATACGCAGTATTTT. Translating it yields CASSLGRNRGTDTQYF.

The table lists this clone with a count of one. The chain links TRBV3-1 (or the pseudogene TRBV3-2) to TRBJ2-3, with 7 bases identical to TRBD1. The CDR3 contains 16 residues. V shed 1 base and J 5 bases; nucleotides not matched to a gene: 9. Germline CDR1 and CDR2: LGHDT and YNNKEL (reference sequence). The DNA of the CDR3 is TGTGCCAGCAGCCAAGTCCACAGGGGTAGTGAAGATACGCAGTATTTT. Translating it yields CASSQVHRGSEDTQYF.

This clone was counted between two and nine times. The rearrangement uses TRBV3-1 (or the pseudogene TRBV3-2) and TRBJ1-4; 8 bases are a match to TRBD1. Trimming removed 0 bases from V and 8 bases from J; junction bases left unmatched: 8. CDR3 length: 16 residues. Germline V gene lookup returns CDR1 LGHDT and CDR2 YNNKEL (reference sequence). CDR3 amino acids: CASSQDFGQGNEKLFF. DNA of the CDR3: TGTGCCAGCAGCCAAGATTTCGGACAGGGAAACGAAAAACTGTTTTTT.

This chain joins TRBV19 and TRBJ1-5; maybe TRBD1 (6 bases). V lost 6 bases, J lost 5 bases, and 11 bases lay in between. CDR3 length: 13 residues. CDR1 and CDR2 (germline): LNHDA, SQIVND (reference sequence). CDR3 region: CASRLDSDQPQHF. The CDR3 nucleotides read TGTGCCAGTAGGCTGGACAGCGATCAGCCCCAGCATTTT.

The chain combines TRBV19 with TRBJ1-6; 7 bases agree with TRBD1. CDR3 size: 15 residues. Germline V lookup: CDR1 LNHDA, CDR2 SQIVND (reference sequence). The V segment lost 3 bases and the J segment 6 bases; nucleotides outside the gene matches: 5. CDR3 protein: CASSIRGQINSPLHF. The CDR3, as DNA: TGTGCCAGTAGTATCCGGGGACAGATTAATTCACCCCTCCACTTT.

The rearrangement uses TRBV3-1 (or the pseudogene TRBV3-2) and TRBJ2-6, with D uncertain. Trimming removed 1 base from V and 0 bases from J, with 7 bases in between. The CDR3 loop spans 16 amino acids. Germline V gene data show CDR1 as LGHDT and CDR2 as YNNKEL (reference sequence). DNA for the CDR3: TGTGCCAGCAGCCAAGGGAGTAGCTCTGGGGCCAACGTCCTGACTTTC. Amino acid sequence: CASSQGSSSGANVLTF.

V usage is TRBV11-2 and J usage is TRBJ2-1; 8 nucleotides align to TRBD2. The V segment lost 5 bases and the J segment 15 bases; nucleotides outside the gene matches: 15. The CDR3 consists of 14 residues. Germline CDR1 is SGHAT and CDR2 is FQNNGV. Here the CDR3 reads CASSGGMSGSRLFF. For the CDR3, the DNA is TGTGCCAGCAGCGGGGGGATGAGCGGGAGTCGTCTGTTCTTC.

The count of this clone is one. The V call is TRBV7-2, the J call TRBJ1-2; no clear D gene. Deletions cut 3 bases from V and 4 bases from J, with 9 bases between. The length of the CDR3 is 13 residues. CDR1 is SGHTA and CDR2 is FQGNSA in the germline V gene. The CDR3 reads CASSFQSVYGYTF. The CDR3 DNA is TGTGCCAGCAGCTTTCAGTCAGTCTATGGCTACACCTTC.

The gene calls are TRBV29-1 and TRBJ1-2; D may be TRBD1 (5 bases). Germline V CDR1 and CDR2: SQVTM, ANQGSEA. The CDR3 is made up of 13 amino acids. V lost 3 bases and J lost 8, with 16 bases in between. The chain's CDR3 is CSVDSGRAGGYTF. The CDR3 coding sequence is TGCAGCGTTGATTCGGGGCGTGCGGGGGGCTACACCTTC.

This clone was observed once. The genes are TRBV6-2 or TRBV6-3 and TRBJ2-1; 14 bases are a match to TRBD2. The CDR3 extends over 15 amino acids. Germline V gene sequence: CDR1 MNHEY, CDR2 SVGEGT. With 5 bases clipped from V and 9 bases from J, the junction kept 6 bases outside the gene matches. In DNA, the CDR3 is TGTGCCAGCAGTCAGACTAGCGGGGGGGCAAGTGAGCAGTTCTTC. The encoded protein is CASSQTSGGASEQFF.